Sequencing of this TCR beta chain was carried out in a study of T cells after yellow fever vaccination. Background on the study: SMART-Seq v4 Ultra Low Input prepared the low-cell-number fractions.

They built TCR cDNA with 5'RACE template switching, a step that put in a universal primer site and UMIs. TCRdb reprocessed the 5' RACE reads via MiXCR and lists one record per CDR3 protein. The profile covers 200,000 to 300,000 distinct CDR3 sequences, with approximately 6.3% appearing a single time and approximately 1% taken by the ten largest. Trimming removed 2 bases at V and 3 bases at J, with 14 bases between. This CDR3 is built from 15 residues. CDR1 and CDR2 from the germline V gene are MDHEN and SYDVKM. In the case of this clonotype: The antigen is unknown.

Study-wide results and limits: The bulk population could contribute abundant contaminating clonotypes to FACS-sorted repertoires. The secondary T-cell response peaked on day 5, not day 15, but was weaker.

The source is a man between 25 and 39 years old who received the YFV17D yellow fever vaccine. The sample in question was CD4+ T cells sorted from PBMCs, obtained on the day of the yellow fever booster vaccination. V and J are TRBV28 and TRBJ2-7, with D perhaps matching TRBD1 (5 bases). The CDR3 sequence: CASSLPPGRGYEQYF. The CDR3 bases are TGTGCCAGCAGTTTACCCCCCGGTAGGGGCTACGAGCAGTACTTC.